The rows below give T cell receptor beta chains drawn from one sample of a study of cytomegalovirus exposure and HLA in healthy donors. The protocol was immunoSEQ multiplex PCR, while the TCRdb copy is restricted to in-frame clones and leaves out a portion. In the table there are about 190,000 clones, roughly 73% of which are singletons. Sequencing was done on a sample of PBMCs. The receptors come from a woman aged 25-40 years in good health and CMV-seropositive. Each CDR3 is given with its conserved first and last residue. D genes are given only for firm matches. Some rows have no size entry. The others give once, few or many, or a class for an expanded clone.

V,J,D,size,CDR3,DNA
TRBV6-6,TRBJ2-1,TRBD2,medium-sized,CASSMAGGSSYNEQFF,TGTGCCAGCAGTATGGCGGGGGGTAGCTCCTACAATGAGCAGTTCTTC
TRBV9,TRBJ2-3,-,-,CASSVAVVGVAHTQYF,TGTGCCAGCAGCGTAGCCGTTGTAGGTGTAGCACATACGCAGTATTTT
TRBV6-1,TRBJ2-7,TRBD1,-,CASSGNRGLFLEQYF,TGTGCCAGCAGTGGTAACAGGGGCCTGTTTTTAGAGCAGTACTTC
TRBV6-5,TRBJ2-5,TRBD2,-,CASRGGGLQETQYF,TGTGCCAGCAGGGGCGGGGGGTTACAAGAGACCCAGTACTTC
TRBV4-1,TRBJ1-2,-,-,CASSQVRGVGGYTF,TGCGCCAGCAGCCAAGTTCGGGGAGTTGGAGGCTACACCTTC
TRBV27,TRBJ2-7,TRBD2,-,CASSPRLAGVYEQYF,TGTGCCAGCAGTCCAAGACTAGCGGGCGTATACGAGCAGTACTTC
TRBV7-2,TRBJ2-3,-,-,CASSLDSGAQYF,TGTGCCAGCAGCTTAGATTCCGGTGCGCAGTATTTT
TRBV28,TRBJ2-1,-,-,CASSLMGSAGQSYNEQFF,TGTGCCAGCAGTTTAATGGGTTCGGCGGGGCAATCTTACAATGAGCAGTTCTTC
TRBV5-1,TRBJ2-5,TRBD2,-,CASSLQLAGAQETQYF,TGCGCCAGCAGCTTGCAACTAGCGGGAGCCCAAGAGACCCAGTACTTC
TRBV4-1,TRBJ2-2,TRBD2,-,CASSQGGLAGNTGELFF,TGCGCCAGCAGCCAGGGGGGACTAGCGGGGAACACCGGGGAGCTGTTTTTT
TRBV9,TRBJ1-6,TRBD1,-,CASSEQGNNSPLHF,TGTGCCAGCAGTGAACAGGGGAATAATTCACCCCTCCACTTT
TRBV7-2,TRBJ2-3,-,-,CASSLPRDRIQTDTQYF,TGTGCCAGCAGCTTGCCGCGGGATAGGATTCAGACAGATACGCAGTATTTT
TRBV19,TRBJ1-2,-,-,CASSIWKGRGYTF,TGTGCCAGTAGTATATGGAAAGGGAGAGGCTACACCTTC
TRBV5-6,TRBJ2-1,-,few,CASSFLPGLGQFF,TGTGCCAGCAGCTTCCTTCCAGGGCTCGGACAGTTCTTC
TRBV25-1,TRBJ2-5,TRBD1,-,CASSGQGAWETQYF,TGTGCCAGCTCCGGACAGGGGGCCTGGGAGACCCAGTACTTC
TRBV9,TRBJ2-3,TRBD2,-,CASATPGLAEITQYF,TGTGCCAGCGCGACACCGGGACTAGCGGAAATTACGCAGTATTTT
TRBV5-1,TRBJ2-1,-,-,CASSLHSNEQFF,TGCGCCAGCAGCTTGCACAGCAATGAGCAGTTCTTC
TRBV5-4,TRBJ1-2,TRBD1,once,CASSEGQWGGYTF,TGTGCCAGCAGCGAGGGACAGTGGGGAGGCTACACCTTC
TRBV7-2,TRBJ2-1,TRBD2,few,CASSTGLAGGLDEQFF,TGTGCCAGCAGCACCGGACTAGCGGGAGGTCTCGATGAGCAGTTCTTC
TRBV7-9,TRBJ2-5,-,few,CASSWGLQETQYF,TGTGCCAGCAGCTGGGGCCTCCAAGAGACCCAGTACTTC
TRBV7-2,TRBJ1-6,TRBD1,-,CASKTGQGKSPLHF,TGTGCCAGCAAGACGGGACAGGGGAAATCACCCCTCCACTTT
TRBV9,TRBJ1-1,-,few,CASSSGLNTEAFF,TGTGCCAGCAGCTCAGGGTTGAACACTGAAGCTTTCTTT
TRBV19,TRBJ1-5,TRBD1,-,CASSRARTGGIGNQPQHF,TGTGCCAGTAGTCGGGCTCGTACAGGGGGTATTGGCAATCAGCCCCAGCATTTT
TRBV5-8,TRBJ2-2,TRBD1,-,CASSAARGQGIGELFF,TGTGCCAGCAGCGCTGCCCGGGGACAGGGTATCGGGGAGCTGTTTTTT
TRBV7-9,TRBJ1-4,-,-,CASSFRTDNEKLFF,TGTGCCAGCAGCTTTAGGACAGATAATGAAAAACTGTTTTTT
TRBV13,TRBJ1-1,-,-,CASSAIGVGTEAFF,TGTGCCAGCAGCGCGATCGGGGTGGGTACTGAAGCTTTCTTT
TRBV9,TRBJ1-1,TRBD1,few,CASSGTGGRTEAFF,TGTGCCAGCAGCGGAACAGGGGGAAGGACTGAAGCTTTCTTT
TRBV11-2,TRBJ2-2,-,-,CASSLLRLAGELFF,TGTGCCAGCAGCTTATTGAGACTTGCCGGGGAGCTGTTTTTT
TRBV5-6,TRBJ2-4,-,-,CASSPGVSWANIQYF,TGTGCCAGCAGCCCGGGAGTCTCATGGGCAAACATTCAGTACTTC
TRBV19,TRBJ2-6,TRBD1,few,CASADRGANVLTF,TGTGCCAGTGCGGACAGGGGGGCCAACGTCCTGACTTTC
TRBV19,TRBJ1-4,TRBD1,-,CASKTGFNEKLFF,TGTGCCAGCAAGACAGGGTTTAATGAAAAACTGTTTTTT
TRBV27,TRBJ2-7,-,-,CASSKLHPHEQYF,TGTGCCAGCAGTAAACTGCACCCCCACGAGCAGTACTTC
TRBV18,TRBJ2-7,-,-,CASSPMRNEQYF,TGTGCCAGCTCACCAATGCGGAACGAGCAGTACTTC
TRBV6-5,TRBJ1-1,-,few,CASSSPRRVTEAFF,TGTGCCAGCAGTTCACCCCGGCGGGTCACTGAAGCTTTCTTT
TRBV30,TRBJ1-2,TRBD1,-,CAWSVGTGDGYTF,TGTGCCTGGAGTGTAGGGACAGGGGATGGCTACACCTTC
TRBV2,TRBJ1-2,-,-,CASSVLGEYGYTF,TGTGCCAGCAGTGTCCTCGGGGAGTATGGCTACACCTTC
TRBV27,TRBJ2-1,-,-,CASSLSPSLGNEQFF,TGTGCCAGCAGTTTATCGCCTAGCTTGGGCAATGAGCAGTTCTTC
TRBV5-1,TRBJ2-6,-,-,CASSRGGFEANVLTF,TGCGCCAGCAGCAGGGGGGGCTTTGAGGCCAACGTCCTGACTTTC